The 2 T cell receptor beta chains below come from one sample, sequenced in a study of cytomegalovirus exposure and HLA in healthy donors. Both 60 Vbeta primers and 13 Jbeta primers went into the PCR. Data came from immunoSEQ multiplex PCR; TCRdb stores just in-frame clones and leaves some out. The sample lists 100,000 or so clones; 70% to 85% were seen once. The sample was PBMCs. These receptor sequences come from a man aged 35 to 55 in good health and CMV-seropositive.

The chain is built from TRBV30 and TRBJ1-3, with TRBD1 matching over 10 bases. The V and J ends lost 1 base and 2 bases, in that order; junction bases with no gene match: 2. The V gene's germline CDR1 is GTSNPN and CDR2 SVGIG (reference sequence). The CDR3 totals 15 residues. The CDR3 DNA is TGTGCCTGGAGTGCGGGACAGGGGACTGGAAACACCATATATTTT. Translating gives CAWSAGQGTGNTIYF.

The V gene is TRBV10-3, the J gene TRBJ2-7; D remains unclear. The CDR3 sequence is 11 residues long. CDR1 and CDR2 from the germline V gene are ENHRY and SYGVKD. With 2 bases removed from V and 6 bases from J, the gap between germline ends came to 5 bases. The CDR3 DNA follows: TGTGCCATCAGTGAGAGAGGCGAGCAGTACTTC. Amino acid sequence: CAISERGEQYF.